This passage covers 20 T cell receptor beta chains from one sample sequenced in a study of T cells in Graves' hyperthyroidism and ophthalmopathy. Authors of the study amplified TCR beta CDR3 regions from RNA transcripts. First-round RT-PCR with HTBI primers amplified the TCR CDR3 region. Each CDR3 protein is one row after TCRdb ran MiXCR on the multiplex PCR reads. Of roughly 570,000 distinct CDR3 sequences in the sample, around a sixth were seen once. Sequencing was carried out using blood. The receptors come from a woman aged 25 to 45 with Graves' hyperthyroidism.

At least ten counts were recorded for this clonotype. V usage is TRBV20-1 and J usage is TRBJ2-2; 7 bases line up with TRBD2. The CDR3 has 12 residues. V lost 6 bases, J lost 9 bases, and 7 bases stayed unmatched. The germline gives CDR1 DFQATT, CDR2 SNEGSKA (reference sequence). The CDR3 spells CSAGTTSRELFF. The DNA of the CDR3 is TGCAGTGCAGGGACTACCTCTAGGGAGCTGTTTTTT.

This clonotype was counted ten times or more. The V and J genes are TRBV12-3 or TRBV12-4 and TRBJ2-3; 9 bases are shared with TRBD2. Trimming removed 2 bases from V and 7 bases from J; junction bases left unmatched: 1. The CDR3 totals 13 residues. The CDR3 loop is CASSLLAGNTQYF. The CDR3 bases are TGTGCCAGCAGTTTACTAGCGGGGAATACGCAGTATTTT.

This clonotype was recorded many times. The chain joins TRBV12-3 or TRBV12-4 to TRBJ1-2; D perhaps matches TRBD1 (5 bases). The length of the CDR3 is 11 residues. V was pared by 6 bases and J by 8 bases, with 10 bases between. CDR3 amino acids: CASSSGWGYTF. CDR3 DNA: TGTGCCAGCAGCTCAGGGTGGGGCTACACCTTC.

Notes on this clonotype: A clone one base away is much larger, so this may be a read error. The chain combines TRBV7-2 with TRBJ2-1, with TRBD1 matching 7 bases. This CDR3 region has 16 residues. Germline loops: CDR1 SGHTA, CDR2 FQGNSA. The CDR3 region is CASSSPGGHSYNDQFF. The DNA of the CDR3 is TGTGCCAGCAGCTCTCCAGGGGGACACTCCTACAATGACCAGTTCTTC.

This clonotype was picked up many times. The V and J genes are TRBV3-1 and TRBJ2-7; no definite D call. Germline assignment: CDR1 LGHDT and CDR2 YNNKEL (reference sequence). Trimming removed 3 bases at V and 6 bases at J, with 9 bases between. The CDR3 spans 12 residues. DNA of the CDR3: TGTGCCAGCAGCCAGATCGGTGGCGAGCAGTACTTC. Translating it yields CASSQIGGEQYF.

V usage is TRBV10-3 and J usage is TRBJ2-1, with D perhaps TRBD1 or TRBD2 (6 bases each). The CDR3 totals 13 residues. The germline V gene has CDR1 ENHRY and CDR2 SYGVKD. V lost 8 bases and J 5 bases, leaving 13 bases between the germline ends. DNA of the CDR3: TGTGCCATCGGGGGGCACCCCAACAATGAGCAGTTCTTC. Its translation is CAIGGHPNNEQFF.

This clonotype was found many times. V is TRBV29-1 and J is TRBJ2-3, with TRBD2 matching over 11 bases. This CDR3 is built from 15 residues. V was pared by 4 bases and J by 3 bases, with 6 bases of the junction left unmatched. Germline V gene data show CDR1 as SQVTM and CDR2 as ANQGSEA. In DNA form, the CDR3 reads TGCAGCGTTGTAACGGCTAGCGGGAGGACAGATACGCAGTATTTT. Amino acids: CSVVTASGRTDTQYF.

This clonotype was found many times. The chain employs TRBV11-2 and TRBJ1-3, with D perhaps matching TRBD1 (5 bases). V was trimmed by 5 bases and J by 0 bases, leaving 8 bases between them. CDR1 SGHAT and CDR2 FQNNGV come from the germline V gene. The CDR3 extends over 14 amino acids. CDR3 coding DNA: TGTGCCAGCAGCACGACAGTCTCTGGAAACACCATATATTTT. Its protein product is CASSTTVSGNTIYF.

This clonotype was counted many times. The genes are TRBV3-1 and TRBJ1-1; TRBD1 aligns across 11 bases. The germline gives CDR1 LGHDT, CDR2 YNNKEL (reference sequence). This CDR3 comprises 17 residues. V lost 1 base and J lost 1; bases outside the gene matches: 5. CDR3 in amino acids: CASSQADRGQRNTEAFF. Here the CDR3 DNA reads TGTGCCAGCAGCCAAGCGGACAGGGGGCAAAGGAACACTGAAGCTTTCTTT. The variable domain in full, with the rest retrieved from reference TRBV3-1 and TRBJ1-1, is DTAVSQTPKYLVTQMGNDKSIKCEQNLGHDTMYWYKQDSKKFLKIMFSYNNKELIINETVPNRFSPKSPDKAHLNLHINSLELGDSAVYFCASSQADRGQRNTEAFFGQGTRLTVV.

In its sample, this clonotype was seen a few times. This sequence joins TRBV20-1 and TRBJ1-5, with a tentative D call TRBD1 (5 bases). This CDR3 is built from 14 residues. Germline V gives CDR1 DFQATT, CDR2 SNEGSKA (reference sequence). Trimming stripped 6 bases from V and 0 bases from J, with 12 bases between. CDR3: CSAGGTDSNQPQHF. The CDR3 region has the DNA TGCAGTGCCGGGGGGACGGATAGCAATCAGCCCCAGCATTTT.

A few counts support this clonotype. The V gene is TRBV27, the J gene TRBJ2-1; D perhaps matches TRBD1 (5 bases). The CDR3 loop spans 14 amino acids. The germline V gene has CDR1 MNHEY and CDR2 SMNVEV (reference sequence). V lost 7 bases to trimming and J lost 4 bases, with 14 bases between them. The CDR3 protein is CASTYSQGYNEQFF. The CDR3, as DNA: TGTGCCAGCACTTACTCCCAGGGTTACAATGAGCAGTTCTTC.

This clonotype has just a few counts. This chain links TRBV12-3 or TRBV12-4 with TRBJ2-7; D may be TRBD2 (9 bases). V was clipped by 6 bases and J by 7 bases, with 28 bases between them. The CDR3 contains 17 residues. The CDR3 nucleotides read TGTGCCAGCAGCCCGGGGACAGGCGGGGGGGGGGGGGGGGAGCAGTACTTC. It codes for CASSPGTGGGGGGEQYF.

V gene TRBV7-2 combines with J gene TRBJ2-1; D may correspond to TRBD1 or TRBD2 (5 bases each). There are 17 residues in the CDR3. CDR1 SGHTA and CDR2 FQGNSA come from the germline V gene. Trimming shortened V by 7 bases and J by 3 bases, and 22 bases separated the two germline ends. For the CDR3, the DNA is TGTGCCAGCATGGGCTCGGTTCATGGGGGTCTCTACAATGAGCAGTTCTTC. It yields the protein CASMGSVHGGLYNEQFF.

This chain uses TRBV28 with TRBJ2-1; 7 bases are a match to TRBD2. Looked up from germline, CDR1 is MDHEN and CDR2 is SYDVKM. V lost 3 bases and J lost 12; bases outside the gene matches: 11. The CDR3 consists of 14 residues. The CDR3: CASSLTGLTGGQFF. Here the CDR3 DNA reads TGTGCCAGCAGTTTGACGGGACTAACGGGAGGGCAGTTCTTC.

This clonotype was observed a handful of times. The genes are TRBV19 and TRBJ2-2; weak D call: TRBD1 (5 bases). Trimming removed 6 bases from V and 1 base from J, with 15 bases in between. The CDR3 has 16 amino acids. Germline assignment: CDR1 LNHDA and CDR2 SQIVND (reference sequence). CDR3 nucleotide sequence: TGTGCCAGTAGCCCCTTGGGAAGGGGGAACACCGGGGAGCTGTTTTTT. This gives the protein CASSPLGRGNTGELFF.

V gene TRBV27 combines with J gene TRBJ2-5; no definite D call. The CDR3 contains 11 residues. The V gene lost 6 bases and the J gene lost 5 bases, with 7 bases spanning the gap. The germline V gene encodes CDR1 MNHEY and CDR2 SMNVEV (reference sequence). Here the CDR3 reads CASREDETQYF. In DNA form, the CDR3 reads TGTGCCAGCAGAGAAGACGAGACCCAGTACTTC.

In this sample, this clonotype turned up many times. In DNA form, the CDR3 reads TGTGCCAGCAACGAATGGGCTAGCGAGAGCACCGGGGAGCTGTTTTTT. Its translation is CASNEWASESTGELFF. The V gene is TRBV6-1, the J gene TRBJ2-2, with D possibly being TRBD2 (6 bases). The length of the CDR3 is 16 residues. The germline V gene has CDR1 MNHNS and CDR2 SASEGT. The V end lost 7 bases, the J end lost 4 bases, and 19 bases lay between the germline ends.

The chain couples TRBV7-9 to TRBJ2-5; tentatively, D is TRBD1 (6 bases). Germline CDR1 SEHNR, CDR2 FQNEAQ (reference sequence). The ends were cut back, 7 bases at V and 2 bases at J, with 11 bases in the middle. The CDR3 length is 13 residues. The CDR3: CASTTGRQETQYF. The CDR3 nucleotides are TGTGCCAGCACTACAGGGCGACAAGAGACCCAGTACTTC.

This clonotype was seen a single time. The chain links TRBV14 to TRBJ2-5, with 7 bases matching TRBD1. The CDR3 length is 13 residues. Germline CDR1 SGHDN, CDR2 FVKESK. V dropped 5 bases and J dropped 14; count of bases not matched to a gene: 14. The CDR3 coding sequence is TGTGCCAGCAGCATCGTTCTAGGGGGCAACCGATACTTC. It encodes CASSIVLGGNRYF.

This clonotype has at least ten counts. This chain uses TRBV27 with TRBJ2-7; 14 nucleotides line up with TRBD2. This CDR3 contains 18 residues. J gave up 0 bases and V 6 bases, and 10 bases lay outside the gene matches. Germline-derived CDR1 and CDR2 are MNHEY and SMNVEV (reference sequence). The CDR3 reads CASSIRPGLAGVSYEQYF. For the CDR3, the DNA is TGTGCCAGCAGCATCCGACCGGGACTAGCGGGAGTCTCCTACGAGCAGTACTTC.